This T cell receptor beta chain derives from a study of cytomegalovirus exposure and HLA in healthy donors (dated by TCRdb to the late 2010s). With regard to the full study: The roughly 700 repertoires of the first cohort and the 120 or so validation repertoires were produced on the same platform, according to a later analysis. The study was designed to test whether signatures of past pathogen exposure could be identified by cataloging public T cell receptors. A separate validation cohort of roughly 120 different subjects was used in addition to the 666-subject first cohort. High-throughput TCR immunosequencing, statistical association of individual TCRs with disease status, and machine learning were combined to predict cytomegalovirus infection status.

Receptor amplification or capture employed the immunoSEQ multiplex PCR assay. In the source study's methods: A statistical classification framework was built to diagnose cytomegalovirus status from the catalog of TCR beta chain sequences. TCRdb obtained this table from immuneACCESS and retained in-frame rearrangements with V and J assigned. These tables miss some clones; where compared with another copy, unresolved V genes account for less than half of the shortfall, and the remainder is unexplained. V and J calls and clone size are copied from that table; D and trimming were computed from the DNA. A total of 150,000 to 200,000 clones appear in this sample, about nine tenths of them only once. The top ten clonotypes cover about a tenth of the sample. General findings and caveats noted by the study authors: The authors suggested that the approach could potentially be generalized to other disease states and immunological phenotypes. While some public TCRs were present in many individuals, most TCR sequences turned up only very rarely across donors. A total of fewer than 200 TCR beta chains were listed by the study as associated with cytomegalovirus. In vitro tests confirmed that a few of the cytomegalovirus-associated TCR beta chains recognize cytomegalovirus antigens. A later analysis found that TCRs clustered in the first cohort also tended to co-occur in the approximately 120 validation repertoires, with just under 95% of cluster scores above 0. A later analysis lacked HLA typing for the validation cohort, so it scored co-occurrence in that cohort across all 120 repertoires. The classifier was reported to diagnose cytomegalovirus status with high specificity and sensitivity in both the original cohort and the validation cohort.

Notes on this clone: Its antigen remains undetermined. Per-base quality was not reported, and no clone a single base away is much larger than it.

Separate from the approximately 700-subject first cohort, the validation cohort of about 130 subjects was the group to which the donors belonged. V is reduced by 3 bases and J by 0 bases, leaving a spacing of 11 bases between them. The CDR3 contains 15 residues, cysteine and phenylalanine counted. CDR3 DNA is the only sequence kept; it has 45 bases, read in frame from the first base. For CDR1 and CDR2, the germline V gene lists MGHDK and SYGVNS. The sample was PBMCs. Rearrangement joined TRBV25-1 to TRBJ2-5; TRBD2 could be the D gene, as 6 bases match. This sequence originates from a young woman in good health and CMV-seropositive. The CDR3 here reads CASSEGSGHQETQYF. The nucleotide sequence reads TGTGCCAGCAGTGAGGGTAGCGGACACCAAGAGACCCAGTACTTC. The full variable domain, completed from the reference TRBV25-1 and TRBJ2-5 proteins outside the CDR3, reads EADIYQTPRYLVIGTGKKITLECSQTMGHDKMYWYQQDPGMELHLIHYSYGVNSTEKGDLSSESTVSRIRTEHFPLTLESARPSHTSQYLCASSEGSGHQETQYFGPGTRLLVL.